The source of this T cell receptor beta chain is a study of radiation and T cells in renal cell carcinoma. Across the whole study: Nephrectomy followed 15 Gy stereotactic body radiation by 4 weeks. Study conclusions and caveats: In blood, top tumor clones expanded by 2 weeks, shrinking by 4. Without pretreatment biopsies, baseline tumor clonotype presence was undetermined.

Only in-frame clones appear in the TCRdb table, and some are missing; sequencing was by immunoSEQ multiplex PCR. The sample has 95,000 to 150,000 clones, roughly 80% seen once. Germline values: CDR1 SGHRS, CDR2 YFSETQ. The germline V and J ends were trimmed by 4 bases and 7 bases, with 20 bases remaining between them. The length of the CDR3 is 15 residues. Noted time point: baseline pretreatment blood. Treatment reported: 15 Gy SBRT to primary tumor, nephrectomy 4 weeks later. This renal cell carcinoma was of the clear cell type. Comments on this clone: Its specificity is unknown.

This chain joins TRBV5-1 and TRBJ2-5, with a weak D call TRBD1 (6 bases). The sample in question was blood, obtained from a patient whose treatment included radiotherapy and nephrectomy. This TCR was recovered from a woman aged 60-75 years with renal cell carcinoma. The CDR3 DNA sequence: TGCGCCAGCAGCCCGAGACAGGCCCCGGCGGGGACCCAGTACTTC. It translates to CASSPRQAPAGTQYF.